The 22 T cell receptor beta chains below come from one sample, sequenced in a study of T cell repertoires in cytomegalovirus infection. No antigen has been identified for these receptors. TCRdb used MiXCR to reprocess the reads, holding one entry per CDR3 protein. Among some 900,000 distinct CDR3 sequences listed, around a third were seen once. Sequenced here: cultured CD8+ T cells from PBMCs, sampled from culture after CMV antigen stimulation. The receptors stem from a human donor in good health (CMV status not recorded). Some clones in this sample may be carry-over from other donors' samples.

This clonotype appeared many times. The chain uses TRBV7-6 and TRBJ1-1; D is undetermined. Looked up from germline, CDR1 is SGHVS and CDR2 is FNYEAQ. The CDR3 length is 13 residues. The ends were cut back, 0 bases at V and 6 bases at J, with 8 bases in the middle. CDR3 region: CASSLAPGAEAFF. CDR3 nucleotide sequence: TGTGCCAGCAGCTTAGCCCCGGGCGCTGAAGCTTTCTTT.

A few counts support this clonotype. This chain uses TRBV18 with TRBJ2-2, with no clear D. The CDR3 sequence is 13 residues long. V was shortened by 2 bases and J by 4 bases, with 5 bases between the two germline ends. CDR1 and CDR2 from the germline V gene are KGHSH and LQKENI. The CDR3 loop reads CASSPDATGELFF. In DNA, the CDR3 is TGTGCCAGCTCACCAGACGCCACCGGGGAGCTGTTTTTT.

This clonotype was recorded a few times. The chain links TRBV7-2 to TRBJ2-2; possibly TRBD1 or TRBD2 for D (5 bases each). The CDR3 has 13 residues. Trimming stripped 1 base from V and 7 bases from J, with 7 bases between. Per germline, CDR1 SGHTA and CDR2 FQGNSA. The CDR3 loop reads CASSLGDLGELFF. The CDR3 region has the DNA TGTGCCAGCAGCTTAGGGGACCTCGGGGAGCTGTTTTTT. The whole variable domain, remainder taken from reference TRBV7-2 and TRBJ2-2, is GAGVSQSPSNKVTEKGKDVELRCDPISGHTALYWYRQSLGQGLEFLIYFQGNSAPDKSGLPSDRFSAERTGGSVSTLTIQRTQQEDSAVYLCASSLGDLGELFFGEGSRLTVL.

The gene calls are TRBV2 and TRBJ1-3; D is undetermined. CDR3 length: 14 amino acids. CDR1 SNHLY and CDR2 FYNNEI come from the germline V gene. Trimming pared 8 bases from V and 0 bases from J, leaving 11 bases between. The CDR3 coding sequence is TGTGCCAGCTTTATCGCGGGCTCTGGAAACACCATATATTTT. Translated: CASFIAGSGNTIYF.

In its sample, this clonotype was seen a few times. Here the CDR3 DNA reads TGTGCCAGCAGCTTAAGCGGGGGGGCTTATGATACGCAGTATTTT. Its protein product is CASSLSGGAYDTQYF. V is TRBV7-2 and J is TRBJ2-3, with 10 bases identical to TRBD2. Germline assignment: CDR1 SGHTA and CDR2 FQGNSA. Germline trimming cut 2 bases from V and 6 bases from J; bases unmatched to any gene: 5. This CDR3 is built from 15 residues.

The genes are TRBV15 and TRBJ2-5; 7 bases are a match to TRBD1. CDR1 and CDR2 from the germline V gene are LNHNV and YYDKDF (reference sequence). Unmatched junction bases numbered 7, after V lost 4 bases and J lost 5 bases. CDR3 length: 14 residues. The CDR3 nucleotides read TGTGCCACCAGCATCGGGACAGTAGGGGAGACCCAGTACTTC. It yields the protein CATSIGTVGETQYF.

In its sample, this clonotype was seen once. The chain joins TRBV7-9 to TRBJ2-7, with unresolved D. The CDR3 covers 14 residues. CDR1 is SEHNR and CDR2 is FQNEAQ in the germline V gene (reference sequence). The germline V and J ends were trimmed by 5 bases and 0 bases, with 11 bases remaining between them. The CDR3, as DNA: TGTGCCAGCAGCCCAGATGGGTTCTCCTACGAGCAGTACTTC. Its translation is CASSPDGFSYEQYF.

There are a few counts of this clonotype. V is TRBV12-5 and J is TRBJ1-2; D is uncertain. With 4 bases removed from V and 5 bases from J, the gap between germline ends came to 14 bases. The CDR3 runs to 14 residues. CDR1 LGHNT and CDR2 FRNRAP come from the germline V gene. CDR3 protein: CASGSHSEKYGYTF. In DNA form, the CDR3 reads TGTGCTAGTGGTTCGCACTCAGAGAAATATGGCTACACCTTC.

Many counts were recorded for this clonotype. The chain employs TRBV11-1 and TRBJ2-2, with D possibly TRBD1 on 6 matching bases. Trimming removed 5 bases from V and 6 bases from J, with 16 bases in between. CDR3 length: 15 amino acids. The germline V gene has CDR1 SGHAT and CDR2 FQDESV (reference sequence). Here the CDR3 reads CASSPETGVAGELFF. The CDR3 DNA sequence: TGTGCCAGCAGCCCCGAGACAGGTGTGGCCGGGGAGCTGTTTTTT.

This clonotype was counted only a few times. DNA of the CDR3: TGTGCCAGCAGCCCCGACAGGATAAACATTCAGTACTTC. Its translation is CASSPDRINIQYF. V usage is TRBV12-3 or TRBV12-4 and J usage is TRBJ2-4; perhaps TRBD1 as D (6 bases). This CDR3 contains 13 residues. Trimming took off 6 bases at V and 6 bases at J, with 12 bases between the two ends.

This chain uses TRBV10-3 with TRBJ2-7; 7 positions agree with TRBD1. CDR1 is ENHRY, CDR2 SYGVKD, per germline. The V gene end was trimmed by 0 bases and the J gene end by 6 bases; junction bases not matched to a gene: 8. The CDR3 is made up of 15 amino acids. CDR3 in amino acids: CAISESHRGYVEQYF. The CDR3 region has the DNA TGTGCCATCAGTGAGTCGCACAGGGGTTATGTCGAGCAGTACTTC.

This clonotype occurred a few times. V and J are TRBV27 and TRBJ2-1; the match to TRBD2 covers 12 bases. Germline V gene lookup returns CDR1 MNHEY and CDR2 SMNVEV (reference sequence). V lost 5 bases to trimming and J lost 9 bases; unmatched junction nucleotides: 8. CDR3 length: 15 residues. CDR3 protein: CASSQTTSGGGEQFF. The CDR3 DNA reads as TGTGCCAGCAGTCAGACGACTAGCGGGGGCGGTGAGCAGTTCTTC.

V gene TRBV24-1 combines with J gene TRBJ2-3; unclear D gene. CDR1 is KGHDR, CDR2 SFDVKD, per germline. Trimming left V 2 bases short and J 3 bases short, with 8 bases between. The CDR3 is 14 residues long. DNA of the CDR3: TGTGCCACCAGTGATTGGTATGGGACAGATACGCAGTATTTT. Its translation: CATSDWYGTDTQYF.

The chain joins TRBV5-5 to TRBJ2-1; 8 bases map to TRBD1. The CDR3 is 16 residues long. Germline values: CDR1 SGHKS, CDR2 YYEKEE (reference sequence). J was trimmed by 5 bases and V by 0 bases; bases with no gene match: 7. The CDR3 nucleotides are TGTGCCAGCAGCTTGGCACCGGGACAGGAGAACAATGAGCAGTTCTTC. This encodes CASSLAPGQENNEQFF.

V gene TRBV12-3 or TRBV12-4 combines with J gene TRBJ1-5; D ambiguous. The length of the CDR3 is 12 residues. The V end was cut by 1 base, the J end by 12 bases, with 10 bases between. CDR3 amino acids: CASSLGRTLQHF. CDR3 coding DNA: TGTGCCAGCAGTTTAGGCAGAACCCTCCAGCATTTT.

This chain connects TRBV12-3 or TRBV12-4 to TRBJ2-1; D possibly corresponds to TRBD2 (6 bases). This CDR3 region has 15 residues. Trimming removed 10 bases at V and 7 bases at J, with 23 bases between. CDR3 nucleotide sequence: TGTGCCACCCATGACCTGCGGGGATTCCCGAATGAGCAGTTCTTC. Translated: CATHDLRGFPNEQFF.

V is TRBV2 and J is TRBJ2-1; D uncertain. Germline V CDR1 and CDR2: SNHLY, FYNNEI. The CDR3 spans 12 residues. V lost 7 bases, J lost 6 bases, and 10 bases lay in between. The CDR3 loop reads CASNTDINEQFF. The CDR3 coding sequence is TGTGCCAGCAATACAGATATCAATGAGCAGTTCTTC.

Here the CDR3 reads CASSSPLENTGELFF. For the CDR3, the DNA is TGTGCCAGCAGCTCCCCCTTGGAGAACACCGGGGAGCTGTTTTTT. The chain employs TRBV7-6 and TRBJ2-2, with D uncertain. V lost 4 bases to trimming and J lost 1 base, with 10 bases between them. Germline CDR1 and CDR2: SGHVS and FNYEAQ. The CDR3 runs to 15 residues.

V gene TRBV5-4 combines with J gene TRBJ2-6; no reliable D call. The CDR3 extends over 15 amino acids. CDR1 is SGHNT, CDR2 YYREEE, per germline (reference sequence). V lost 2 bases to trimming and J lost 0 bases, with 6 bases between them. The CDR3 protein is CASSFLLSGANVLTF. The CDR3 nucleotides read TGTGCCAGCAGCTTTCTCCTCTCTGGGGCCAACGTCCTGACTTTC.

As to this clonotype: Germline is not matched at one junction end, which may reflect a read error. As DNA, the CDR3 is TGCACCAGCAGCCAAGAACGTTTTCAGGAGATATTGAATGAGCAGTTCTTC. Residues: CTSSQERFQEILNEQFF. The genes are TRBV4-3 and TRBJ2-1; no definite D call. This CDR3 contains 17 residues. Germline loops: CDR1 LGHNA, CDR2 YSLEER.

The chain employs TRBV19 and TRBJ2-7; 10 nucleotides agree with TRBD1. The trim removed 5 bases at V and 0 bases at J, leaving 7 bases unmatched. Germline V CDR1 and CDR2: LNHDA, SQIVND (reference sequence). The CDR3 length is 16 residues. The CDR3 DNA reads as TGTGCCAGTAGTCAACCCGGGACAGGGGACTCCTACGAGCAGTACTTC. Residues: CASSQPGTGDSYEQYF. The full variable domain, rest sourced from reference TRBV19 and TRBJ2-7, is DGGITQSPKYLFRKEGQNVTLSCEQNLNHDAMYWYRQDPGQGLRLIYYSQIVNDFQKGDIAEGYSVSREKKESFPLTVTSAQKNPTAFYLCASSQPGTGDSYEQYFGPGTRLTVT.

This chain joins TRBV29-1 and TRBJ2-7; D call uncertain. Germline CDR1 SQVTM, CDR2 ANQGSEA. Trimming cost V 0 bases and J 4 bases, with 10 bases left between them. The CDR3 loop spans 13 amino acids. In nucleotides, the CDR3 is TGCAGCGTTGAAGATTCCTCCGGGTACGAGCAGTACTTC. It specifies CSVEDSSGYEQYF.